This TCR beta chain was observed in a study of cytomegalovirus exposure and HLA in healthy donors. Study-wide findings and caveats: CMV serostatus stood as the only immune exposure information on hand. Several of the most significant clusters were apparently associated with common viral pathogens in a later analysis. It was taken for granted in presence/absence analyses that sequencing depth across donors was roughly uniform.

The PCR had 60 Vbeta and 13 Jbeta primers. The repertoire was sequenced with immunoSEQ multiplex PCR; TCRdb's copy has only in-frame clones and lacks some. The sample has about 130,000 clones; about 69% are singletons. Notes on this clone: Its antigen is unidentified.

Germline CDR1 is LNHDA and CDR2 is SQIVND (reference sequence). The CDR3 is made up of 14 amino acids. Deletions cut 1 base from V and 2 bases from J, with 6 bases between. The J gene is TRBJ2-1, the V gene TRBV19; D perhaps matches TRBD2 (6 bases). This sequence was found in a man aged 30 to 45 in good health and CMV-seronegative. The sample taken for sequencing was PBMCs. The CDR3 coding sequence is TGTGCCAGTAGTATAGTAGCGGCCTACAATGAGCAGTTCTTC. Translation: CASSIVAAYNEQFF.